Listed below are T cell receptor beta chains from one sample, sequenced in a study of CD8 T cells in ankylosing spondylitis. Via MiXCR, TCRdb re-called the 5' RACE reads, giving one row per CDR3 protein. The sample records 25,000 to 35,000 distinct CDR3 sequences, around 5% being singletons. Sequences were obtained from blood, either unsorted or a sorted T cell fraction (not recorded which). The receptor set was obtained from a female donor with ankylosing spondylitis or in good health (not recorded which). CDR3s include the opening cysteine and the closing phenylalanine or tryptophan. The order of the fields is V gene, J gene, clone size, D gene, CDR3 protein, CDR3 DNA. A D gene is named only where the DNA matches it firmly. Expanded clones get a size class; other rows say once, few or many, or leave the size out.

v_call: TRBV9
j_call: TRBJ2-6
clone_size: .
d_call: TRBD1
cdr3_aa: CASSGEQGTTDGANVLTF
cdr3_nt: TGTGCCAGCAGCGGAGAACAGGGGACAACCGATGGGGCCAACGTCCTGACTTTC

v_call: TRBV9
j_call: TRBJ2-5
clone_size: .
d_call: TRBD2
cdr3_aa: CASSPGLAGSRETQYF
cdr3_nt: TGTGCCAGCAGCCCGGGGCTAGCGGGGTCACGAGAGACCCAGTACTTC

v_call: TRBV9
j_call: TRBJ2-5
clone_size: .
d_call: .
cdr3_aa: CASSVDGRGRQETQYF
cdr3_nt: TGTGCCAGCAGCGTAGATGGCAGGGGTCGCCAAGAGACCCAGTACTTC

v_call: TRBV20-1
j_call: TRBJ1-2
clone_size: many
d_call: .
cdr3_aa: CRAEDTGKYGYTF
cdr3_nt: TGCAGGGCCGAGGACACCGGTAAATATGGCTACACCTTC

v_call: TRBV9
j_call: TRBJ2-2
clone_size: .
d_call: TRBD1
cdr3_aa: CASSLTGTANTGELFF
cdr3_nt: TGTGCCAGCAGCCTCACCGGGACAGCGAACACCGGGGAGCTGTTTTTT

v_call: TRBV9
j_call: TRBJ2-7
clone_size: many
d_call: .
cdr3_aa: CASSTRQDFHEQYF
cdr3_nt: TGTGCCAGCAGCACCCGACAGGATTTCCACGAGCAGTACTTC

v_call: TRBV9
j_call: TRBJ2-1
clone_size: few
d_call: .
cdr3_aa: CASSTQGSSYNEQFF
cdr3_nt: TGTGCCAGCAGCACTCAGGGTAGCTCCTACAATGAGCAGTTCTTC

v_call: TRBV9
j_call: TRBJ2-1
clone_size: many
d_call: .
cdr3_aa: CASSVRPAGVRNEQFF
cdr3_nt: TGTGCCAGCAGCGTAAGGCCGGCAGGGGTGAGAAATGAGCAGTTCTTC

v_call: TRBV9
j_call: TRBJ1-3
clone_size: many
d_call: .
cdr3_aa: CASSSLVGGYGNTIYF
cdr3_nt: TGTGCCAGCAGCTCCCTCGTAGGGGGTTATGGAAACACCATATATTTT

v_call: TRBV9
j_call: TRBJ2-2
clone_size: many
d_call: .
cdr3_aa: CASSLRPTGELFF
cdr3_nt: TGTGCCAGCAGCCTAAGACCAACCGGGGAGCTGTTTTTT

v_call: TRBV9
j_call: TRBJ2-4
clone_size: few
d_call: .
cdr3_aa: CASSTRDNNIQYF
cdr3_nt: TGTGCCAGCAGCACCCGGGACAATAACATTCAGTACTTC

v_call: TRBV9
j_call: TRBJ1-2
clone_size: medium-sized
d_call: .
cdr3_aa: CASRNQGFFGYTF
cdr3_nt: TGTGCCAGCAGAAATCAAGGGTTCTTTGGCTACACCTTC

v_call: TRBV9
j_call: TRBJ2-1
clone_size: many
d_call: .
cdr3_aa: CASSTVPDVGEQFF
cdr3_nt: TGTGCCAGCAGCACCGTACCGGACGTCGGCGAGCAGTTCTTC

v_call: TRBV9
j_call: TRBJ2-3
clone_size: many
d_call: .
cdr3_aa: CASSSDGYTDTQYF
cdr3_nt: TGTGCCAGCAGCTCAGATGGCTACACAGATACGCAGTATTTT

v_call: TRBV9
j_call: TRBJ2-1
clone_size: many
d_call: TRBD1
cdr3_aa: CASSVGTGVNEQFF
cdr3_nt: TGTGCCAGCAGCGTAGGAACAGGGGTGAATGAGCAGTTCTTC

v_call: TRBV9
j_call: TRBJ2-3
clone_size: .
d_call: .
cdr3_aa: CASSVVMGGPDTQYF
cdr3_nt: TGTGCCAGCAGCGTAGTAATGGGGGGCCCAGATACGCAGTATTTT

v_call: TRBV9
j_call: TRBJ2-2
clone_size: .
d_call: TRBD2
cdr3_aa: CASSVDPSGMNTGELFF
cdr3_nt: TGTGCCAGCAGCGTAGATCCTAGCGGAATGAACACCGGGGAGCTGTTTTTT

v_call: TRBV9
j_call: TRBJ2-5
clone_size: many
d_call: TRBD2
cdr3_aa: CASSGIGGGLQETQYF
cdr3_nt: TGTGCCAGCAGCGGTATCGGCGGGGGGCTCCAAGAGACCCAGTACTTC

v_call: TRBV9
j_call: TRBJ2-7
clone_size: .
d_call: TRBD2
cdr3_aa: CDSSLGTSGSISYEQYF
cdr3_nt: TGTGACAGCAGCCTCGGGACTAGCGGGAGTATCTCCTACGAGCAGTACTTC

v_call: TRBV9
j_call: TRBJ2-2
clone_size: once
d_call: TRBD2
cdr3_aa: CASSVVAGGTTGELFF
cdr3_nt: TGTGCCAGCAGCGTAGTGGCGGGGGGCACTACCGGGGAGCTGTTTTTT

v_call: TRBV9
j_call: TRBJ2-1
clone_size: .
d_call: TRBD1
cdr3_aa: CASSVALGQGSVGGNEQFF
cdr3_nt: TGTGCCAGCAGCGTAGCTCTAGGACAGGGATCCGTCGGTGGGAATGAGCAGTTCTTC

v_call: TRBV9
j_call: TRBJ2-7
clone_size: many
d_call: .
cdr3_aa: CASSPQGIVGEQYF
cdr3_nt: TGTGCCAGCAGCCCTCAGGGGATAGTCGGCGAGCAGTACTTC

v_call: TRBV9
j_call: TRBJ2-1
clone_size: many
d_call: TRBD2
cdr3_aa: CASSLAGYNEQFF
cdr3_nt: TGTGCCAGCAGCCTAGCGGGCTACAATGAGCAGTTCTTC

v_call: TRBV9
j_call: TRBJ2-3
clone_size: .
d_call: .
cdr3_aa: CASSVRGLGTDTQYF
cdr3_nt: TGTGCCAGCAGCGTACGGGGGCTCGGCACAGATACGCAGTATTTT

v_call: TRBV9
j_call: TRBJ1-5
clone_size: many
d_call: .
cdr3_aa: CASSTSQGLNQPQHF
cdr3_nt: TGTGCCAGCAGCACGTCCCAGGGGCTAAATCAGCCCCAGCATTTT

v_call: TRBV9
j_call: TRBJ2-1
clone_size: many
d_call: TRBD2
cdr3_aa: CASSARDYSYNEQFF
cdr3_nt: TGTGCCAGCAGCGCCCGGGACTATTCCTACAATGAGCAGTTCTTC

v_call: TRBV9
j_call: TRBJ2-7
clone_size: many
d_call: .
cdr3_aa: CASSVGTGVSYEQYF
cdr3_nt: TGTGCCAGCAGCGTAGGTACTGGTGTCTCCTACGAGCAGTACTTC

v_call: TRBV9
j_call: TRBJ1-5
clone_size: many
d_call: .
cdr3_aa: CASSGGGGYQPQHF
cdr3_nt: TGTGCCAGCAGCGGAGGGGGGGGCTATCAGCCCCAGCATTTT

v_call: TRBV9
j_call: TRBJ2-5
clone_size: .
d_call: TRBD1
cdr3_aa: CASSARDRGLETQYF
cdr3_nt: TGTGCCAGCAGCGCTAGAGACAGGGGTTTAGAGACCCAGTACTTC

v_call: TRBV9
j_call: TRBJ2-7
clone_size: few
d_call: TRBD1
cdr3_aa: CASSGRGGDEQYF
cdr3_nt: TGTGCCAGCAGCGGACGAGGGGGCGACGAGCAGTACTTC

v_call: TRBV9
j_call: TRBJ2-2
clone_size: .
d_call: .
cdr3_aa: CASSPAGFSVGELFF
cdr3_nt: TGTGCCAGCAGCCCGGCGGGGTTTTCTGTCGGGGAGCTGTTTTTT

v_call: TRBV9
j_call: TRBJ2-7
clone_size: .
d_call: TRBD1
cdr3_aa: CASSVGQEIYEQYF
cdr3_nt: TGTGCCAGCAGCGTCGGACAGGAGATCTACGAGCAGTACTTC

v_call: TRBV9
j_call: TRBJ2-4
clone_size: few
d_call: .
cdr3_aa: CASSVGGVVNIQYF
cdr3_nt: TGTGCCAGCAGCGTAGGCGGCGTAGTAAACATTCAGTACTTC

v_call: TRBV9
j_call: TRBJ2-7
clone_size: few
d_call: TRBD1
cdr3_aa: CASSPRTGEDYEQYF
cdr3_nt: TGTGCCAGCAGCCCACGGACAGGGGAGGACTACGAGCAGTACTTC

v_call: TRBV9
j_call: TRBJ2-2
clone_size: many
d_call: .
cdr3_aa: CASSDGGLTGELFF
cdr3_nt: TGTGCCAGCAGCGATGGGGGGCTTACCGGGGAGCTGTTTTTT

v_call: TRBV9
j_call: TRBJ2-4
clone_size: many
d_call: TRBD1
cdr3_aa: CASSVQGAAKNIQYF
cdr3_nt: TGTGCCAGCAGCGTACAGGGGGCAGCCAAAAACATTCAGTACTTC

v_call: TRBV9
j_call: TRBJ1-5
clone_size: many
d_call: TRBD1
cdr3_aa: CASSARGIDDQPQHF
cdr3_nt: TGTGCCAGCAGCGCCAGGGGGATCGACGATCAGCCCCAGCATTTT

v_call: TRBV9
j_call: TRBJ2-6
clone_size: many
d_call: TRBD1
cdr3_aa: CASSVGDRFRSGANVLTF
cdr3_nt: TGTGCCAGCAGCGTAGGGGACAGGTTTCGCTCTGGGGCCAACGTCCTGACTTTC

v_call: TRBV9
j_call: TRBJ2-6
clone_size: many
d_call: TRBD1
cdr3_aa: CASSGLWGDRGAGANVLTF
cdr3_nt: TGTGCCAGCAGCGGTCTGTGGGGGGACAGGGGGGCTGGGGCCAACGTCCTGACTTTC

v_call: TRBV9
j_call: TRBJ2-3
clone_size: .
d_call: .
cdr3_aa: CASSLGLSRSDTQYF
cdr3_nt: TGTGCCAGCAGCCTCGGACTTTCACGCTCAGATACGCAGTATTTT

v_call: TRBV9
j_call: TRBJ2-3
clone_size: many
d_call: TRBD1
cdr3_aa: CASSVWGTGGVTTDTQYF
cdr3_nt: TGTGCCAGCAGCGTTTGGGGGACAGGGGGAGTGACGACAGATACGCAGTATTTT

v_call: TRBV9
j_call: TRBJ2-6
clone_size: many
d_call: .
cdr3_aa: CASSVGVTGANVLTF
cdr3_nt: TGTGCCAGCAGCGTGGGGGTAACTGGGGCCAACGTCCTGACTTTC

v_call: TRBV9
j_call: TRBJ1-1
clone_size: medium-sized
d_call: .
cdr3_aa: CASSVGKGPEAFF
cdr3_nt: TGTGCCAGCAGCGTAGGAAAGGGCCCTGAAGCTTTCTTT

v_call: TRBV9
j_call: TRBJ1-3
clone_size: many
d_call: .
cdr3_aa: CASSVGVGMGNTIYF
cdr3_nt: TGTGCCAGCAGCGTAGGGGTGGGCATGGGAAACACCATATATTTT

v_call: TRBV9
j_call: TRBJ1-3
clone_size: many
d_call: TRBD1
cdr3_aa: CASSSLGQAYSGNTIYF
cdr3_nt: TGTGCCAGCAGCTCGCTGGGACAGGCCTACTCTGGAAACACCATATATTTT

v_call: TRBV9
j_call: TRBJ1-2
clone_size: many
d_call: .
cdr3_aa: CASSVGTSPRGYTF
cdr3_nt: TGTGCCAGCAGCGTAGGCACCTCGCCCCGTGGCTACACCTTC

v_call: TRBV9
j_call: TRBJ2-2
clone_size: many
d_call: TRBD1
cdr3_aa: CASSVGTGQVNTGELFF
cdr3_nt: TGTGCCAGCAGCGTCGGAACGGGACAGGTTAACACCGGGGAGCTGTTTTTT

v_call: TRBV9
j_call: TRBJ1-1
clone_size: many
d_call: .
cdr3_aa: CASSGTVSRGTEAFF
cdr3_nt: TGTGCCAGCAGCGGGACAGTTTCCCGTGGCACTGAAGCTTTCTTT

v_call: TRBV9
j_call: TRBJ2-3
clone_size: medium-sized
d_call: .
cdr3_aa: CASSFQGTDTQYF
cdr3_nt: TGTGCCAGCAGCTTCCAGGGAACAGATACGCAGTATTTT

v_call: TRBV9
j_call: TRBJ2-5
clone_size: many
d_call: .
cdr3_aa: CASSFEVEETQYF
cdr3_nt: TGTGCCAGCAGCTTCGAGGTGGAAGAGACCCAGTACTTC

v_call: TRBV9
j_call: TRBJ2-3
clone_size: many
d_call: TRBD2
cdr3_aa: CASSYLAGGTDTQYF
cdr3_nt: TGTGCCAGCAGCTACCTAGCGGGGGGCACAGATACGCAGTATTTT

v_call: TRBV9
j_call: TRBJ1-4
clone_size: many
d_call: TRBD1
cdr3_aa: CASSPSATGYYEKLFF
cdr3_nt: TGTGCCAGCAGCCCCTCGGCGACAGGGTATTATGAAAAACTGTTTTTT

v_call: TRBV9
j_call: TRBJ2-2
clone_size: medium-sized
d_call: .
cdr3_aa: CASSVQPVGELFF
cdr3_nt: TGTGCCAGCAGCGTACAACCAGTCGGGGAGCTGTTTTTT

v_call: TRBV9
j_call: TRBJ2-2
clone_size: many
d_call: .
cdr3_aa: CASSVLVGELFF
cdr3_nt: TGTGCCAGCAGCGTGCTCGTAGGGGAGCTGTTTTTT

v_call: TRBV9
j_call: TRBJ2-2
clone_size: many
d_call: TRBD1
cdr3_aa: CASSGGQSNTGELFF
cdr3_nt: TGTGCCAGCAGCGGGGGACAGTCGAACACCGGGGAGCTGTTTTTT

v_call: TRBV9
j_call: TRBJ1-3
clone_size: many
d_call: .
cdr3_aa: CASSPGDSGNTIYF
cdr3_nt: TGTGCCAGCAGCCCAGGGGATTCTGGAAACACCATATATTTT

v_call: TRBV9
j_call: TRBJ2-7
clone_size: many
d_call: TRBD1
cdr3_aa: CASSVGGQASYEQYF
cdr3_nt: TGTGCCAGCAGCGTAGGGGGACAGGCCTCCTACGAGCAGTACTTC

v_call: TRBV9
j_call: TRBJ2-5
clone_size: many
d_call: .
cdr3_aa: CASSARRGYQETQYF
cdr3_nt: TGTGCCAGCAGCGCGCGTCGGGGGTACCAAGAGACCCAGTACTTC

v_call: TRBV9
j_call: TRBJ2-5
clone_size: many
d_call: .
cdr3_aa: CASSPNRGAGTQETQYF
cdr3_nt: TGTGCCAGCAGCCCGAATAGGGGTGCGGGGACCCAAGAGACCCAGTACTTC